This T cell receptor (beta chain) was identified during a study of blood T cell repertoires in COVID-19. For the study at large: Collection of acute and convalescent COVID-19 samples took place in the United States, Italy and Spain. Sample material is recorded as cDNA or gDNA derived from T cells, B-cell-depleted T cells, or PBMCs.

Trimming shortened V by 1 base and J by 5 bases, and 8 bases separated the two germline ends. The CDR3 consists of 13 residues. In this sample, this clone turned up a few times. Methods used by the authors: The authors estimated nucleated cell counts from reference gene primer amplification. Profiled with immunoSEQ multiplex PCR; TCRdb holds only in-frame clones, not every one. V, J and clone size were drawn from that table, and D and trimming were deduced from the DNA. Here the sample spans 300,000 or so clones, 70% to 90% being singletons. The TCR was taken from a woman in her 30s who had recovered from COVID-19. The rearrangement uses TRBV12-3 or TRBV12-4 and TRBJ1-1; maybe TRBD1 (5 bases). Specimen: peripheral blood. CDR3 DNA: TGTGCCAGCAGTTTAGTGGAGGGGACTGAAGCTTTCTTT. Protein: CASSLVEGTEAFF.